The clone carrying this TCR beta chain was recorded at least ten times. This entry is derived from a study of cytotoxic CD8 clonotypes in ibrutinib-treated CLL. The CDR3 covers 12 residues. Germline CDR1 MDHEN, CDR2 SYDVKM. The V end lost 8 bases, the J end lost 1 base, and 8 bases lay between the germline ends. TCRdb's table, derived via immunoSEQ multiplex PCR, lists solely in-frame clones and lacks some. This table has roughly 200,000 clones, over 65% appearing once. The genes are TRBV28 and TRBJ1-1; D is uncertain. This sequence originates from a human donor with chronic lymphocytic leukemia. Specimen: PBMCs, collected after 12 months of ibrutinib treatment. The CDR3 bases are TGTGCCAGCCTCACAACGAACACTGAAGCTTTCTTT. Amino acid sequence: CASLTTNTEAFF.